The next 7 T cell receptor beta chains were all read from a single sample in a study of blood T cell repertoires in COVID-19. Sequenced by immunoSEQ multiplex PCR; TCRdb stores in-frame clones only, minus some. The sample has approximately 100,000 clones, roughly 80% seen once. Source material: peripheral blood. These receptors came from a human donor in a cohort sampled during active COVID-19.

V is TRBV6-5 and J is TRBJ1-4; perhaps TRBD1 as D (6 bases). V lost 10 bases to trimming and J lost 7 bases, with 16 bases between them. The germline V gene encodes CDR1 MNHEY and CDR2 SVGAGI. CDR3 length: 13 residues. Here the CDR3 reads CATKGGFSEKLFF. CDR3 in DNA: TGTGCCACCAAGGGGGGGTTTTCTGAAAAACTGTTTTTT.

This chain connects TRBV2 to TRBJ1-2; 7 bases match TRBD1. From germline, CDR1 is SNHLY and CDR2 FYNNEI. The CDR3 runs to 16 residues. V lost 4 bases, J lost 4 bases, and 12 bases stayed unmatched. CDR3 amino acids: CASSGGQSRMVYGYTF. In nucleotides, the CDR3 is TGTGCCAGCAGTGGGGGACAGAGTCGTATGGTCTATGGCTACACCTTC.

The chain joins TRBV15 to TRBJ2-7; 10 bases fit TRBD1. The CDR3 consists of 15 residues. Germline CDR1 is LNHNV and CDR2 is YYDKDF (reference sequence). The V and J ends lost 4 bases and 9 bases, in that order; junction bases with no gene match: 12. CDR3 sequence (DNA): TGTGCCACCAGCAAGGGACAGGGGACCCCTCGATGGCAGTACTTC. Encoded protein: CATSKGQGTPRWQYF.

The chain employs TRBV11-2 and TRBJ1-4; 7 bases map to TRBD1. Germline trimming cut 7 bases from V and 7 bases from J; bases unmatched to any gene: 6. The CDR3 sequence is 13 residues long. From germline, CDR1 is SGHAT and CDR2 FQNNGV. The CDR3 loop is CASIRGGGEKLFF. The CDR3 coding sequence is TGTGCCAGCATCCGAGGGGGCGGTGAAAAACTGTTTTTT.

The V gene is TRBV28, the J gene TRBJ1-1; D remains ambiguous. V lost 6 bases to trimming and J lost 5 bases, with 19 bases between them. Germline CDR1 MDHEN, CDR2 SYDVKM. This CDR3 comprises 15 residues. CDR3 sequence reads: CASRAGIGMITEAFF. Written as DNA, the CDR3 is TGTGCCAGCAGGGCGGGGATAGGGATGATTACTGAAGCTTTCTTT.

This chain links TRBV7-8 with TRBJ2-5; TRBD1 matches at 9 bases. The V gene end was trimmed by 4 bases and the J gene end by 1 base; junction bases not matched to a gene: 7. From germline, CDR1 is SGHVS and CDR2 FQNEAQ. CDR3 length: 16 residues. This CDR3 reads CASSSGTGPIQETQYF. CDR3 sequence (DNA): TGTGCCAGCAGCTCCGGGACAGGGCCTATCCAAGAGACCCAGTACTTC.

The gene calls are TRBV21-1 and TRBJ1-1. TRBV21-1 is deemed a pseudogene. This CDR3 has 15 amino acids. The CDR3 here is CASSPCGGVNTEAFF. The CDR3 region has the DNA TGTGCCAGCAGCCCCTGCGGGGGGGTGAACACTGAAGCTTTCTTT.